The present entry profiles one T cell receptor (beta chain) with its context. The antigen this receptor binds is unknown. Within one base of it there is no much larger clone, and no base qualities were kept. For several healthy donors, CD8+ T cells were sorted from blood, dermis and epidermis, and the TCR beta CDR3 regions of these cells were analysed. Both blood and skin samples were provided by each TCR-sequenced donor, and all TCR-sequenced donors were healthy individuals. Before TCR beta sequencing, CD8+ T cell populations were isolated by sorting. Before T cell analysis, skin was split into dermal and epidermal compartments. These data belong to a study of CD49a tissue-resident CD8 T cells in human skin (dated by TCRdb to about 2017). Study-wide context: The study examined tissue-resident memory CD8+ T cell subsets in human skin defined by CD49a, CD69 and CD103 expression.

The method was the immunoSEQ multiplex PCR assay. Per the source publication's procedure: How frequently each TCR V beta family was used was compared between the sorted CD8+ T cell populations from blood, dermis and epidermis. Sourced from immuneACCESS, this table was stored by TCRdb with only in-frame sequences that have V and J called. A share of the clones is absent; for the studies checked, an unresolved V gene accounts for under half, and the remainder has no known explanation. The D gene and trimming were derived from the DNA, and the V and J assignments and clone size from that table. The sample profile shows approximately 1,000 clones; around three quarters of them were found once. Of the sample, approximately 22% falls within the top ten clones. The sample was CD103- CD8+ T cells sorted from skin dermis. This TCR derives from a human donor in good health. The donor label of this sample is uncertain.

CDR3 loop: CATSRDLGDRLFF. The DNA sequence is given as TGTGCCACCAGCAGAGATCTAGGGGATAGGCTGTTCTTC. The rearrangement combines TRBV15 with TRBJ2-1; a tentative D match to TRBD1 spans 5 bases. Taken from cysteine to phenylalanine, the CDR3 has 13 residues. CDR3 DNA is the only sequence kept; it has 39 bases, read in frame from the first base. CDR1 LNHNV and CDR2 YYDKDF are derived from the germline V gene (reference sequence). V is pared back by 0 bases and J by 15 bases, with 15 bases lying between the germline termini.